This T cell receptor (beta chain) stems from a study of blood T cells in healthy people across ages. Germline loops: CDR1 GTSNPN, CDR2 SVGIG (reference sequence). CDR3 length equals 14 residues. The ends lost 1 base at V and 5 bases at J; junction bases unmatched: 8. The study's findings and limits: Without sorted subsets, naive and antigen-experienced compartments could not be conclusively compared.

A sample-barcoded 5' primer and a J-beta primer mix were used in a second PCR of roughly 7 to 11 cycles. TCRdb called the 5' RACE reads again in MiXCR, with one record for every CDR3 protein. The sample records about 1,400,000 distinct CDR3 sequences, roughly 45% being singletons. This clonotype has just one count. Its antigen is still unknown. The TCR comes from a woman between 18 and 29 years old in good health. This rearrangement joins TRBV30 to TRBJ2-7, with 7 bases fitting TRBD1. Sequencing was done on a sample of blood. In DNA form, the CDR3 reads TGTGCCTGGAGTGCGACAGGGAGCTTTCACGAGCAGTACTTC. It specifies CAWSATGSFHEQYF.